The sequence of this TCR beta chain was determined in a study of shared clonotypes between healthy human individuals. Terminally differentiated effector memory CD45RA+ cells were left out of the naive CD8 fraction, which was CD45RO-negative and positively selected for CCR7. V shed 6 bases, J shed 4 bases, and the junction held 4 bases outside the gene matches. This CDR3 comprises 13 residues. The germline V gene encodes CDR1 MGHDK and CDR2 SYGVNS. Profiling relied on immunoSEQ multiplex PCR, and the TCRdb table lists in-frame clones only, not all of them. The sample shows almost 700,000 clones, just over 90% of them seen only once. This clone was counted a single time.

V and J are TRBV25-1 and TRBJ2-3; TRBD1 agrees at 7 bases. The material sequenced was naive CD8+ T cells sorted from blood. The receptor's source is a man aged 25 to 40 in good health. CDR3 amino acids: CASSVTGADTQYF. The DNA of the CDR3 is TGTGCCAGCAGCGTTACAGGGGCAGATACGCAGTATTTT.